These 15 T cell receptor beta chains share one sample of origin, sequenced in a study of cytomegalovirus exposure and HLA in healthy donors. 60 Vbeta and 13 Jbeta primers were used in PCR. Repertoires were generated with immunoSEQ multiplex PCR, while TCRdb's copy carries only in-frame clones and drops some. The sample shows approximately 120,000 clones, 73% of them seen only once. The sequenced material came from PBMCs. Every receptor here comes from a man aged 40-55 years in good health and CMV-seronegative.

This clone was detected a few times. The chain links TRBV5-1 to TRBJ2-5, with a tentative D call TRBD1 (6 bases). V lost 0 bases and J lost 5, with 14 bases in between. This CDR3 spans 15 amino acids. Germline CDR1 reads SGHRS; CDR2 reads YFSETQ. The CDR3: CASSLVMTGRETQYF. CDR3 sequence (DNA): TGCGCCAGCAGCTTGGTTATGACAGGAAGGGAGACCCAGTACTTC.

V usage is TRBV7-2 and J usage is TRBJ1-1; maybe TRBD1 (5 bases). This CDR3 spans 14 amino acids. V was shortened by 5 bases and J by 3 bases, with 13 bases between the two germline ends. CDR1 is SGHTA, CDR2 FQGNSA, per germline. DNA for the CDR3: TGTGCCAGCAGCCGGCGCGGGGGGGACACTGAAGCTTTCTTT. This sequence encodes CASSRRGGDTEAFF.

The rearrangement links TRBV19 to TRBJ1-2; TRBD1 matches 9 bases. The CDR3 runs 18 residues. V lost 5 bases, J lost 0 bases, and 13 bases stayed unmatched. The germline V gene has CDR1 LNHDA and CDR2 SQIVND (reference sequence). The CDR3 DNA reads TGTGCCAGTAGTCGATCCTGGACAGGGGAGCCCACTAACTATGGCTACACCTTC. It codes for CASSRSWTGEPTNYGYTF.

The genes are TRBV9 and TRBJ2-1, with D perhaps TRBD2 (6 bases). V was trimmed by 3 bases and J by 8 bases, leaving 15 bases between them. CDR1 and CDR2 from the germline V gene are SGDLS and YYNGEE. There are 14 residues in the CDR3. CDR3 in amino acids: CASSAEGTVDEQFF. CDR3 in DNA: TGTGCCAGCAGCGCGGAGGGGACGGTTGATGAGCAGTTCTTC.

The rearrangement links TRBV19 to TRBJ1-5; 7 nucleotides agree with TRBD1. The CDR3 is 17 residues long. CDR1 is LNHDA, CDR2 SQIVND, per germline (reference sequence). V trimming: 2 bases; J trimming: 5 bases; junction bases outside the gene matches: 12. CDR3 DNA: TGTGCCAGTAGTATACCCCTCGGACAGGATCCGTATCAGCCCCAGCATTTT. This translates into CASSIPLGQDPYQPQHF.

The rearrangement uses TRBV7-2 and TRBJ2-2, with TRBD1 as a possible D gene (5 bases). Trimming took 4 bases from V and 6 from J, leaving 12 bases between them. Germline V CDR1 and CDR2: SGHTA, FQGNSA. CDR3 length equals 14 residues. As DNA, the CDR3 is TGTGCCAGCAGCTGGGGCCAAGGGGCCGGGGAGCTGTTTTTT. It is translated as CASSWGQGAGELFF.

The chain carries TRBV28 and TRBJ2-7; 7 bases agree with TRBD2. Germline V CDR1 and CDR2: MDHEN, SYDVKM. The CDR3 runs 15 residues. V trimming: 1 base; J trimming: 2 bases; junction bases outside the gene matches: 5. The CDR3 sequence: CASSLYGSGAYEQYF. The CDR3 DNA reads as TGTGCCAGCAGTTTATATGGGAGCGGGGCCTACGAGCAGTACTTC.

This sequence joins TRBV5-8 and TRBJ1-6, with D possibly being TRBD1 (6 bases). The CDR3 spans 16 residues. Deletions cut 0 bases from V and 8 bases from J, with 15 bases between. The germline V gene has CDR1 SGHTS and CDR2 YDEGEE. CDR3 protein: CASSLAVGRGHSPLHF. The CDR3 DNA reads TGTGCCAGCAGCTTGGCCGTCGGCAGGGGTCATTCACCCCTCCACTTT.

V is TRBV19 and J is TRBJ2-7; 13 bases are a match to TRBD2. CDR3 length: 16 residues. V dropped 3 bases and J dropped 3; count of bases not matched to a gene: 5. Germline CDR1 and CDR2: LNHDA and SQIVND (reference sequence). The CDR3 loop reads CASSIFGTSGDYEQYF. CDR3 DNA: TGTGCCAGTAGTATTTTCGGGACTAGCGGGGACTACGAGCAGTACTTC. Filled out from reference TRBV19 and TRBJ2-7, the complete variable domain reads DGGITQSPKYLFRKEGQNVTLSCEQNLNHDAMYWYRQDPGQGLRLIYYSQIVNDFQKGDIAEGYSVSREKKESFPLTVTSAQKNPTAFYLCASSIFGTSGDYEQYFGPGTRLTVT.

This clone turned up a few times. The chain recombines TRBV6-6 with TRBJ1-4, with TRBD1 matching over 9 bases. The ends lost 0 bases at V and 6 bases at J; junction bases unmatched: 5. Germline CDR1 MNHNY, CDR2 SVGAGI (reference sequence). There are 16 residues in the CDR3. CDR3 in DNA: TGTGCCAGCAGTTACTCGAGTCGGACAGGGGATGAAAAACTGTTTTTT. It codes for CASSYSSRTGDEKLFF.

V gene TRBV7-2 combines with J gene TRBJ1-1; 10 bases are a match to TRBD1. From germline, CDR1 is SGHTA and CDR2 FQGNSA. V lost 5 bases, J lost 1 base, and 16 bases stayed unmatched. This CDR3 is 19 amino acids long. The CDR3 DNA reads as TGTGCCAGCAGCACATATGCCGGGACAGGGGAGCCGGCGAACACTGAAGCTTTCTTT. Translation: CASSTYAGTGEPANTEAFF. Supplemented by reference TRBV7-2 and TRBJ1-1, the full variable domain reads GAGVSQSPSNKVTEKGKDVELRCDPISGHTALYWYRQSLGQGLEFLIYFQGNSAPDKSGLPSDRFSAERTGGSVSTLTIQRTQQEDSAVYLCASSTYAGTGEPANTEAFFGQGTRLTVV.

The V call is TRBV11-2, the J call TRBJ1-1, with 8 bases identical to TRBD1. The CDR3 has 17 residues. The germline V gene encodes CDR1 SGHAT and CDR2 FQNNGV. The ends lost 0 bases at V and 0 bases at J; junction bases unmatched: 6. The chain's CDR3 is CASSLEGTGPMNTEAFF. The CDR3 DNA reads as TGTGCCAGCAGCTTAGAGGGGACAGGACCCATGAACACTGAAGCTTTCTTT.

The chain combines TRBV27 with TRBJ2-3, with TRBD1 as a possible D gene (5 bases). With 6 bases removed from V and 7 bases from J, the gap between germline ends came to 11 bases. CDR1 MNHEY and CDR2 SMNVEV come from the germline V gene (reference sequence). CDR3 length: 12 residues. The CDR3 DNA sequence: TGTGCCAGCAGCCTTAAGGGGCATACGCAGTATTTT. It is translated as CASSLKGHTQYF.

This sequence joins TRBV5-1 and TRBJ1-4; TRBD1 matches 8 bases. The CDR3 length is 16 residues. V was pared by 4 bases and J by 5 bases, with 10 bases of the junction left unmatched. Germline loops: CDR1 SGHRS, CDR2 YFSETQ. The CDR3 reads CASSPNRQGANEKLFF. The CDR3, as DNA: TGCGCCAGCAGCCCTAATCGCCAGGGGGCGAATGAAAAACTGTTTTTT.

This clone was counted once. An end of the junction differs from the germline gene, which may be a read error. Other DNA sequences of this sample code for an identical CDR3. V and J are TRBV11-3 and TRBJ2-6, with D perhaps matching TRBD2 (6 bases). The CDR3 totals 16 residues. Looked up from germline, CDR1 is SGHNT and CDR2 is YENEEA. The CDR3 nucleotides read TGTGCCAGCAGCCCCCGGGGAGGCTCTGGGGCCAACGTCCTGACTTTT. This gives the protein CASSPRGGSGANVLTF.